Listed below are T cell receptor beta chains from one sample, sequenced in a study of blood T cell repertoires in COVID-19. Profiled with immunoSEQ multiplex PCR; TCRdb holds only in-frame clones, not every one. The profile covers roughly 180,000 clones, with approximately 86% appearing a single time and 15% to 20% taken by the ten largest. Material: PBMCs or T cells enriched from blood (not recorded which). Source of these receptors: a man in his fifties or sixties who had recovered from COVID-19. CDR3s include the opening cysteine and the closing phenylalanine or tryptophan. The D gene is left open where the match is weak. Expanded clones get a size class; other rows say once, few or many, or leave the size out.

TRBV27	NA	NA	TRBJ2-3	TGTGCCAGTCATAAGCCCGGCAGGTCTAGCACAGATACGCAGTATTTT	CASHKPGRSSTDTQYF
TRBV27	NA	NA	TRBJ2-3	TGTGCCAGCAGTTTAACGGCAGGGGCCCCAGATACGCAGTATTTT	CASSLTAGAPDTQYF
TRBV19	NA	TRBD1	TRBJ2-7	TGTGCCAGTAGCCCAGACAGGGGGCTTCGCAGCTCCTACGAGCAGTACTTC	CASSPDRGLRSSYEQYF
TRBV28	once	NA	TRBJ1-1	TGTGCCAGCAGACAGCCAAACACTGAAGCTTTCTTT	CASRQPNTEAFF
TRBV19	NA	TRBD1	TRBJ2-1	TGTGCCAGTAGTATCCCTGGACAGGGCTCCTACAATGAGCAGTTCTTC	CASSIPGQGSYNEQFF
TRBV11-1	NA	TRBD1	TRBJ2-1	TGTGCCAGCAGCCGCGAGACAGGGTACAATGAGCAGTTCTTC	CASSRETGYNEQFF
TRBV6-6	NA	TRBD2	TRBJ2-1	TGTGCCAGCAGTCACGCTCTTCCTCCGGGACTAGCGGGAGTGGTCATAGATGAGCAGTTCTTC	CASSHALPPGLAGVVIDEQFF
TRBV19	NA	NA	TRBJ1-2	TGTGCCAGTAGTCGAACGGGGGGGGAGAATGGCTACACCTTC	CASSRTGGENGYTF
TRBV4-1	NA	NA	TRBJ1-1	TGCGCCAGCAGCCAAGTAAGGTCCCAACGGGGTAACACTGAAGCTTTCTTT	CASSQVRSQRGNTEAFF
TRBV7-8	NA	NA	TRBJ2-5	TGTGCCAGCAGCTTCGGACAGATGGGAGAGACCCAGTACTTC	CASSFGQMGETQYF
TRBV5-1	NA	TRBD1	TRBJ1-1	TGCGCCAGCAGCTGGGGACAGATAACCATGAACACTGAAGCTTTCTTT	CASSWGQITMNTEAFF
TRBV10-3	NA	NA	TRBJ1-2	TGTGCCATCAGTCAACGGGAGGGCTACACCTTC	CAISQREGYTF
TRBV7-6	few	TRBD1	TRBJ2-1	TGTGCCAGCAGCTCAACCCGACAGGGGCAACTCAATGAGCAGTTCTTC	CASSSTRQGQLNEQFF
TRBV3-1/TRBV3-2	NA	TRBD2	TRBJ2-5	TGTGCCAGCAGACTGACTAGCGGGGGGGCGGGGACCCAGTACTTC	CASRLTSGGAGTQYF